This note documents a single T cell receptor beta chain sequence. The immunoSEQ assay was v3. Sequencing depth was around 2 million read pairs for survey level, about 5-6 million for deep. Using immunoSEQ multiplex PCR, the repertoire was profiled, and TCRdb retains in-frame clones only, with some absent. In the table there are about 36,000 clones, 73% of which are singletons. Noted time point: pre-treatment sample, taken before nivolumab and TIL therapy. The data were taken from a study of TIL therapy for anti-PD-1-resistant metastatic lung cancer. Across the study: Patients then received nivolumab; progressors got lymphodepletion, TIL and IL-2.

CDR1 is MNHNS, CDR2 SASEGT, per germline. Trimming cost V 4 bases and J 8 bases, with 12 bases left between them. The CDR3 covers 14 residues. The chain carries TRBV6-1 and TRBJ1-6, with a weak D call TRBD1 (5 bases). This receptor was identified in a person aged 30 to 80 with non-small cell lung cancer. The sequenced sample was blood, obtained at baseline. The CDR3 region is CASSVWEGDSPLHF. CDR3 bases: TGTGCCAGCAGTGTGTGGGAAGGGGATTCACCCCTCCACTTT.